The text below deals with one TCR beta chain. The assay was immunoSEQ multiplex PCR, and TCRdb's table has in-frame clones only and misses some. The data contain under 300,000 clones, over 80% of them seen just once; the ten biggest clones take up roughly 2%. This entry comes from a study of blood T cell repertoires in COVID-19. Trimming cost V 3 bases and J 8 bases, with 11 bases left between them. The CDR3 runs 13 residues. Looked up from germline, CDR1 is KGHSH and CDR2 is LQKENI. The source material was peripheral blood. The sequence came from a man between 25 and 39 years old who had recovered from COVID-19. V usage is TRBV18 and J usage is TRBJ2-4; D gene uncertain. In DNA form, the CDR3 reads TGTGCCAGCTCACCCACGTCCACGGACATTCAGTACTTC. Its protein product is CASSPTSTDIQYF. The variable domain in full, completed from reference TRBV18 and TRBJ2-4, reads NAGVMQNPRHLVRRRGQEARLRCSPMKGHSHVYWYRQLPEEGLKFMVYLQKENIIDESGMPKERFSAEFPKEGPSILRIQQVVRGDSAAYFCASSPTSTDIQYFGAGTRLSVL.